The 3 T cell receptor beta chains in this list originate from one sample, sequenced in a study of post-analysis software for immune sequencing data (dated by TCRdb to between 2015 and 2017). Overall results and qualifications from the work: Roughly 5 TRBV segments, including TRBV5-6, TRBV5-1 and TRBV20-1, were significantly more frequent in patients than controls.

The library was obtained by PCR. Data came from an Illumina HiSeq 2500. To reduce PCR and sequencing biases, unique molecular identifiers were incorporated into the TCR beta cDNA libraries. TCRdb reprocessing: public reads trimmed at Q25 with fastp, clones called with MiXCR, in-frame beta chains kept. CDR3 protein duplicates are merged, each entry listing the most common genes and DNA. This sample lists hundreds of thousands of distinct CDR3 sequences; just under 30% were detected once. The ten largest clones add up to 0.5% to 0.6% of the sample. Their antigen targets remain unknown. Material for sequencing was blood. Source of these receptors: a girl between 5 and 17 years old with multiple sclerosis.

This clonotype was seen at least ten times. The CDR3 protein is CAIRADRFTLLEQYF. The DNA for the CDR3 is TGTGCCATCAGGGCCGACCGGTTCACCCTCCTAGAGCAGTACTTC. The V call is TRBV10-3, the J call TRBJ2-7; no firm D call. Trimming took off 6 bases at V and 7 bases at J, with 22 bases between the two ends. CDR3 length equals 15 residues. Germline V CDR1 and CDR2: ENHRY, SYGVKD.

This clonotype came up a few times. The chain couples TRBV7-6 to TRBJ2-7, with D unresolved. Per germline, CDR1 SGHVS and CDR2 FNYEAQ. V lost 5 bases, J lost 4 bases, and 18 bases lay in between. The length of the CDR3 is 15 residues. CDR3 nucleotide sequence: TGTGCCAGCAGCCCTAGTCCCGGCCGATATTACGAGCAGTACTTC. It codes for CASSPSPGRYYEQYF.

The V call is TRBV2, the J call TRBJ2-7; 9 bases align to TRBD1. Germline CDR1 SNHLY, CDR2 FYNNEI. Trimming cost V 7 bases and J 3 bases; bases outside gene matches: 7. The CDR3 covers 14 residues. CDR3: CASTPGTGNYEQYF. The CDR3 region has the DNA TGTGCCAGCACTCCCGGGACAGGGAACTACGAGCAGTACTTC.